Below are 10 T cell receptor beta chains sequenced from a single sample in a study of blood T cell repertoires in COVID-19 (dated by TCRdb to 2018 to 2020). The library was produced with the immunoSEQ multiplex PCR assay. Not all clones reach the TCRdb copy of this immuneACCESS table, which keeps in-frame sequences only. Checked studies attribute under half of the gap to unresolved V genes and leave the rest unexplained. For this sample the table gives about 35,000 clones, of which about 85% were detected only once. The ten most abundant clones make up 35% to 50% of the sample. The specimen sequenced was peripheral blood. These receptors were obtained from a man in his sixties with active or convalescent COVID-19.

The V and J genes are TRBV6-5 and TRBJ1-2, with TRBD1 as a possible D gene (6 bases). Trimming removed 4 bases from V and 4 bases from J, with 10 bases in between. The CDR3 loop spans 13 amino acids. Looked up from germline, CDR1 is MNHEY and CDR2 is SVGAGI. CDR3 coding DNA: TGTGCCAGCAGTTTGACAGGAATCTATGGCTACACCTTC. It is translated as CASSLTGIYGYTF.

This rearrangement joins TRBV6-5 to TRBJ1-2; TRBD1 matches at 9 bases. The germline gives CDR1 MNHEY, CDR2 SVGAGI. With 0 bases clipped from V and 4 bases from J, the junction kept 6 bases outside the gene matches. The CDR3 contains 16 residues. For the CDR3, the DNA is TGTGCCAGCAGTTACTCGATACGGGACAGGGCCTATGGCTACACCTTC. Amino acids: CASSYSIRDRAYGYTF.

This clone was counted a few times. J is TRBJ1-6 and V is TRBV11-2; no reliable D call. This CDR3 contains 13 residues. The V gene lost 5 bases and the J gene lost 7 bases, with 9 bases spanning the gap. CDR1 is SGHAT, CDR2 FQNNGV, per germline. Written as DNA, the CDR3 is TGTGCCAGCAGCGATAGTCGAAATTCACCCCTCCACTTT. Amino acids: CASSDSRNSPLHF.

This chain joins TRBV4-3 and TRBJ1-2; D remains unclear. The germline V and J ends were trimmed by 4 bases and 5 bases, with 20 bases remaining between them. The CDR3 length is 16 residues. Germline lookup yields CDR1 LGHNA and CDR2 YSLEER. CDR3 bases: TGCGCCAGCAGCCCAGAAGTTGGAACACTGAGGTATGGCTACACCTTC. Translating it yields CASSPEVGTLRYGYTF.

This clone was counted a single time. The chain is built from TRBV23-1 and TRBJ2-7; tentative D call: TRBD1 (6 bases). TRBV23-1 is designated an ORF whose function remains uncertain. Trimming removed 3 bases at V and 0 bases at J, with 12 bases between. The CDR3 contains 15 residues. The CDR3, as DNA: TGCGCCAGCAGTCATCAGGGGACCTTCTCCTACGAGCAGTACGTC. It translates to CASSHQGTFSYEQYV.

The V and J genes are TRBV28 and TRBJ2-1; 8 bases are shared with TRBD2. The CDR3 is 15 amino acids. CDR1 is MDHEN and CDR2 is SYDVKM in the germline V gene. With 6 bases clipped from V and 5 bases from J, the junction kept 9 bases outside the gene matches. The CDR3 nucleotides read TGTGCCAGCAGCCCCTACGGGAGGGATAACAATGAGCAGTTCTTC. Translating it yields CASSPYGRDNNEQFF.

The V call is TRBV10-1, the J call TRBJ2-2; D gene unclear. V lost 3 bases to trimming and J lost 3 bases, with 5 bases between them. The CDR3 is 13 amino acids. CDR1 and CDR2 (germline): WNHNN, SYGVQD (reference sequence). The CDR3 bases are TGCGCCAGCAGTGACCTCTACACCGGGGAGCTGTTTTTT. This encodes CASSDLYTGELFF.

This chain joins TRBV6-5 and TRBJ1-2, with D perhaps matching TRBD1 (5 bases). Trimming removed 10 bases from V and 4 bases from J, with 13 bases in between. Germline V gives CDR1 MNHEY, CDR2 SVGAGI. CDR3 length: 12 amino acids. CDR3 sequence reads: CATLGTGYGYTF. The DNA for the CDR3 is TGTGCCACCCTCGGGACTGGCTATGGCTACACCTTC.

V and J are TRBV2 and TRBJ1-5; TRBD1 is a possible D gene (6 bases). The CDR3 loop spans 15 amino acids. Trimming removed 6 bases from V and 1 base from J, with 13 bases in between. CDR1 and CDR2 (germline): SNHLY, FYNNEI. CDR3 amino acids: CASSLGAASNQPQHF. The CDR3 DNA is TGTGCCAGCAGCTTGGGGGCAGCCAGCAATCAGCCCCAGCATTTT.

The chain is built from TRBV21-1 and TRBJ1-5. TRBV21-1 is a pseudogene locus. The CDR3 has 16 residues. The CDR3 nucleotides read TGTGCCAGCAGCATGCCGGGGGGGGCGTATGATCAGCCCCAGCATTTT. Its protein product is CASSMPGGAYDQPQHF.